The clone carrying this T cell receptor beta chain has a single count. The data derive from a study of blood T cell repertoires in COVID-19. Overall study context: Material from acute and convalescent COVID-19 was sourced from the United States, Italy and Spain. T cells, B-cell-depleted T cells, or PBMCs provided the cDNA or gDNA that served as material.

While infection was still active, Seattle patients were enrolled and then followed longitudinally. Germline CDR1 is SQVTM and CDR2 is ANQGSEA. Losses at the gene ends were 4 bases for V and 3 bases for J; bases not matched to a gene: 8. The CDR3 runs 17 residues. The authors' processing: Counts of nucleated cells, estimated from reference gene primer amplification, were obtained. Produced via immunoSEQ multiplex PCR; TCRdb's table is partial and in-frame only. Clonal size and the V and J genes are those of that table, whereas D and trimming came from the DNA. This sample has 300,000 to 400,000 clones, with roughly 87% found just once.

Sequenced sample: peripheral blood. The receptor was derived from a man younger than 40 with COVID-19, enrolled during active disease. This chain connects TRBV29-1 to TRBJ2-1; 14 bases fit TRBD2. The CDR3 reads CSVGGLAGVGNYNEQFF. DNA for the CDR3: TGCAGCGTTGGGGGACTAGCGGGAGTTGGAAACTACAATGAGCAGTTCTTC.